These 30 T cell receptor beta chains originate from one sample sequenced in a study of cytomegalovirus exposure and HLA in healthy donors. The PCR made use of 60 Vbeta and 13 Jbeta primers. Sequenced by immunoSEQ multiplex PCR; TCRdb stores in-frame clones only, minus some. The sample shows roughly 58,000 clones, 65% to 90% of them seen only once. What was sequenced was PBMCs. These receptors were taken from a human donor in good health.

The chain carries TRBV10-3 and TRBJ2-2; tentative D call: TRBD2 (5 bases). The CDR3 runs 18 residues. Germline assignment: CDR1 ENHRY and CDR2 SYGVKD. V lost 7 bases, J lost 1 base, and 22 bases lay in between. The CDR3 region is CAITIRTFSTVNTGELFF. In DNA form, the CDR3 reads TGTGCCATCACCATCAGGACTTTTTCGACGGTGAACACCGGGGAGCTGTTTTTT.

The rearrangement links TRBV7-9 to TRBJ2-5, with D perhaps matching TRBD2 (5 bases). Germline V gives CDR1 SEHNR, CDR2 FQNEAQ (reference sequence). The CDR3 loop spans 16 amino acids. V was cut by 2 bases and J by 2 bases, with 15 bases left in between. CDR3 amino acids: CASSLWASGSQETQYF. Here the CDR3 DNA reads TGTGCCAGCAGCTTATGGGCCTCGGGGTCTCAAGAGACCCAGTACTTC.

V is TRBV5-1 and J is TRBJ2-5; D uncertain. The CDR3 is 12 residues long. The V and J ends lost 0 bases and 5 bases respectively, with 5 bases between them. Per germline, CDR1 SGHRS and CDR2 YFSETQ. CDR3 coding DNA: TGCGCCAGCAGCTTGGGACTGGAGACCCAGTACTTC. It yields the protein CASSLGLETQYF.

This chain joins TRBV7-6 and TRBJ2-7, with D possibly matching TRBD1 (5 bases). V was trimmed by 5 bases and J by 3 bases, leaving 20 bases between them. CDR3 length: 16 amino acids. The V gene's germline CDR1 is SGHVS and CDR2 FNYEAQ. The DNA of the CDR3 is TGTGCCAGCAGCCCAACCTACCTAGACAGTTACTACGAGCAGTACTTC. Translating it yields CASSPTYLDSYYEQYF.

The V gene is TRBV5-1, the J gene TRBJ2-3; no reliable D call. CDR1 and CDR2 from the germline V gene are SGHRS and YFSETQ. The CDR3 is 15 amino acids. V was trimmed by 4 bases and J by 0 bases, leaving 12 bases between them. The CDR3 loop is CASSVIAPSTDTQYF. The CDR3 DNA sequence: TGCGCCAGCAGCGTCATAGCCCCTAGCACAGATACGCAGTATTTT.

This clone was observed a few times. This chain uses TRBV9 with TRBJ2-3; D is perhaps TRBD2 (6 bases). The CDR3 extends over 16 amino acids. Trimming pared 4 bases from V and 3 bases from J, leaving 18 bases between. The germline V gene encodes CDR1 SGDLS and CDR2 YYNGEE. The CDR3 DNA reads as TGTGCCAGCAGCTTGCGACATGGGGGGATGACAGATACGCAGTATTTT. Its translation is CASSLRHGGMTDTQYF. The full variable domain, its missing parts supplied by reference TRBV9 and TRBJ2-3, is DSGVTQTPKHLITATGQRVTLRCSPRSGDLSVYWYQQSLDQGLQFLIQYYNGEERAKGNILERFSAQQFPDLHSELNLSSLELGDSALYFCASSLRHGGMTDTQYFGPGTRLTVL.

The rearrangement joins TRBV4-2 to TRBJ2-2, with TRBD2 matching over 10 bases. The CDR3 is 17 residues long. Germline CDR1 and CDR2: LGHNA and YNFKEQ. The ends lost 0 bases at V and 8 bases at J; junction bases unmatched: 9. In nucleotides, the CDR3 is TGTGCCAGCAGCCAAGACCCCCCTAGCGGGGGAACAGGGGAGCTGTTTTTT. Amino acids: CASSQDPPSGGTGELFF.

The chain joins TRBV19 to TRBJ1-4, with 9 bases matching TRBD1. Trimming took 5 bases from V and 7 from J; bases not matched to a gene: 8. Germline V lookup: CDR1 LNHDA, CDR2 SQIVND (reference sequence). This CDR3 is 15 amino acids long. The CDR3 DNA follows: TGTGCCAGTAGTCTACCGGGACAGGGAGGTGAAAAACTGTTTTTT. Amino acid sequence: CASSLPGQGGEKLFF.

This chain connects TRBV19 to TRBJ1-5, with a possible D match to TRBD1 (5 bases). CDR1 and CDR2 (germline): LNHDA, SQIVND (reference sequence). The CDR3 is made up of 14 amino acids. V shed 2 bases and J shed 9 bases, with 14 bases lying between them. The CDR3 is CASSIRQGGGPQHF. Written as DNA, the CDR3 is TGTGCCAGTAGTATACGCCAGGGCGGTGGGCCCCAGCATTTT.

The CDR3 DNA follows: TGTGCCAGCTCACTTGACAGGCCTGATAATTCACCCCTCCACTTT. Translation gives CASSLDRPDNSPLHF. The chain is built from TRBV18 and TRBJ1-6; tentatively, D is TRBD1 (6 bases). Germline V gives CDR1 KGHSH, CDR2 LQKENI. V was cut by 4 bases and J by 5 bases, with 12 bases left in between. The CDR3 loop spans 15 amino acids.

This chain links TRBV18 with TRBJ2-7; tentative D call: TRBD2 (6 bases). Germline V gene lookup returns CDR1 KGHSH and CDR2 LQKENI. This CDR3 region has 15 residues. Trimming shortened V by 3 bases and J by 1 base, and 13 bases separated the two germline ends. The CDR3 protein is CASSPLGSGSYEQYF. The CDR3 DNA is TGTGCCAGCTCACCCCTGGGTAGCGGATCCTACGAGCAGTACTTC.

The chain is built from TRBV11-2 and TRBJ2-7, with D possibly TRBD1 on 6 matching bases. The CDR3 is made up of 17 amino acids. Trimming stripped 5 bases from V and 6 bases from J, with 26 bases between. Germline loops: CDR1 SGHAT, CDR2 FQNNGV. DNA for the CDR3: TGTGCCAGCAGCACCGGGCGGGTGGGGCAGGGGCTGCGCGAGCAGTACTTC. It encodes CASSTGRVGQGLREQYF.

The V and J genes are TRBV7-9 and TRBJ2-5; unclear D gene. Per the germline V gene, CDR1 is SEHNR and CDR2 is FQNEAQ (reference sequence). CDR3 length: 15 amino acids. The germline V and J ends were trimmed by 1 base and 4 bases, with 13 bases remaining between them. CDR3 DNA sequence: TGTGCCAGCAGCTTAGATCCAGGAATGAGAGAGACCCAGTACTTC. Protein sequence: CASSLDPGMRETQYF. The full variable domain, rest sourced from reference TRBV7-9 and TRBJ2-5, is DTGVSQNPRHKITKRGQNVTFRCDPISEHNRLYWYRQTLGQGPEFLTYFQNEAQLEKSRLLSDRFSAERPKGSFSTLEIQRTEQGDSAMYLCASSLDPGMRETQYFGPGTRLLVL.

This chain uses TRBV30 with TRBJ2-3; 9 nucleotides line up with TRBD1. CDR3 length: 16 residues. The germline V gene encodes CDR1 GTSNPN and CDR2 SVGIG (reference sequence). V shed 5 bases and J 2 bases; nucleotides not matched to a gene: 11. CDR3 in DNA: TGTGCCTGGGGAAAATTGACAGGGGGGTTCACAGATACGCAGTATTTT. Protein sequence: CAWGKLTGGFTDTQYF.

The CDR3 reads CASTSTGETEAFF. The DNA for the CDR3 is TGTGCCAGCACATCCACAGGGGAGACTGAAGCTTTCTTT. The rearrangement uses TRBV2 and TRBJ1-1, with 7 bases that match TRBD1. The CDR3 sequence is 13 residues long. V dropped 7 bases and J dropped 5; count of bases not matched to a gene: 7. Germline loops: CDR1 SNHLY, CDR2 FYNNEI. Full variable domain (remainder filled in from reference TRBV2 and TRBJ1-1): EPEVTQTPSHQVTQMGQEVILRCVPISNHLYFYWYRQILGQKVEFLVSFYNNEISEKSEIFDDQFSVERPDGSNFTLKIRSTKLEDSAMYFCASTSTGETEAFFGQGTRLTVV.

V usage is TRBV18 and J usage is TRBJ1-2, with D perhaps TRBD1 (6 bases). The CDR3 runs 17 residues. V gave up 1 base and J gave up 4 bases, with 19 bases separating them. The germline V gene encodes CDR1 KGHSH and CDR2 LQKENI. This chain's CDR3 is CASSPLYRVAFGYGYTF. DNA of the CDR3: TGTGCCAGCTCACCACTTTACAGGGTGGCATTTGGCTATGGCTACACCTTC.

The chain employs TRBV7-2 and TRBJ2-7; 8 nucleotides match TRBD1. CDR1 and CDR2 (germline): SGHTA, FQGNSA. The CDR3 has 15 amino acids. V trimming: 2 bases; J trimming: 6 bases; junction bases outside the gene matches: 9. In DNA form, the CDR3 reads TGTGCCAGCAGCTTAAGCTCCGGGACAGGAGGCGAGCAGTACTTC. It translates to CASSLSSGTGGEQYF.

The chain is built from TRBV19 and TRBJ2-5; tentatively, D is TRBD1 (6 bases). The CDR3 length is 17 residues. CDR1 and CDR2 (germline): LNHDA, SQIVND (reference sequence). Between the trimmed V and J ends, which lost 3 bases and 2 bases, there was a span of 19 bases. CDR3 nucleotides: TGTGCCAGTAGTATCTTCCCAACTAGAGGGGGACAAGAGACCCAGTACTTC. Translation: CASSIFPTRGGQETQYF.

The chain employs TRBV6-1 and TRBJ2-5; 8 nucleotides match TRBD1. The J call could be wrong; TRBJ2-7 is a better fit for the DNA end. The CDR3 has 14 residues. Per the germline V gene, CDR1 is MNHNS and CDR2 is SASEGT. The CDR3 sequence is CASTSDRGSDEQYF. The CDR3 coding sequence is TGTGCCAGCACCAGTGACAGGGGAAGCGACGAGCAGTACTTC.

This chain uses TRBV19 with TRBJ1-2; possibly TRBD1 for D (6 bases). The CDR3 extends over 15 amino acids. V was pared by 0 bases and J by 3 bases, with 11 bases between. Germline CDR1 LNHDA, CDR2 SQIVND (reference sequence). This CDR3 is CASSIDLEGDYGYTF. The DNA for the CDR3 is TGTGCCAGTAGTATAGATCTTGAGGGGGACTATGGCTACACCTTC.

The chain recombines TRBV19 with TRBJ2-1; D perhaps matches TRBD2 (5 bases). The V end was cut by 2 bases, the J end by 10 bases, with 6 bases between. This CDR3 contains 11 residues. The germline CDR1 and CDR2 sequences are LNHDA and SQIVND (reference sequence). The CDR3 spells CASSIRGEQFF. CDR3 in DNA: TGTGCCAGTAGTATAAGAGGGGAGCAGTTCTTC.

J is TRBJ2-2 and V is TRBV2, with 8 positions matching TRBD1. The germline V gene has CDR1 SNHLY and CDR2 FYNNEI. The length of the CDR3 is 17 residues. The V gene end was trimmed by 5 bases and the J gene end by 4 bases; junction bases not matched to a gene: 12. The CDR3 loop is CASSSTSTGDRTGELFF. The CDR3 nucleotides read TGTGCCAGCAGTTCCACCTCGACAGGGGACCGCACCGGGGAGCTGTTTTTT. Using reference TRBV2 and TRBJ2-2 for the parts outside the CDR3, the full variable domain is EPEVTQTPSHQVTQMGQEVILRCVPISNHLYFYWYRQILGQKVEFLVSFYNNEISEKSEIFDDQFSVERPDGSNFTLKIRSTKLEDSAMYFCASSSTSTGDRTGELFFGEGSRLTVL.

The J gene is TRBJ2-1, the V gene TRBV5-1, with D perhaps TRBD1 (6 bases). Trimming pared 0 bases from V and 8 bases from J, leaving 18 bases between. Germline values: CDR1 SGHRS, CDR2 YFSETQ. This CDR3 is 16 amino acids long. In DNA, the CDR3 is TGCGCCAGCAGCTTGGGGTGGCAGGGGAAGGCGGATGAGCAGTTCTTC. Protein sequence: CASSLGWQGKADEQFF. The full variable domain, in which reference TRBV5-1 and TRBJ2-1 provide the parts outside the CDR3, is KAGVTQTPRYLIKTRGQQVTLSCSPISGHRSVSWYQQTPGQGLQFLFEYFSETQRNKGNFPGRFSGRQFSNSRSEMNVSTLELGDSALYLCASSLGWQGKADEQFFGPGTRLTVL.

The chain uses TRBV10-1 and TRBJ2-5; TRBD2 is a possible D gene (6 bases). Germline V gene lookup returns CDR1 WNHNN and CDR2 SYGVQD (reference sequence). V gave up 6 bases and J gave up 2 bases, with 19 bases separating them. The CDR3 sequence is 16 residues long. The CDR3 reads CASSDTRLGTQETQYF. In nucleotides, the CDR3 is TGCGCCAGCAGCGATACACGACTAGGTACTCAAGAGACCCAGTACTTC.

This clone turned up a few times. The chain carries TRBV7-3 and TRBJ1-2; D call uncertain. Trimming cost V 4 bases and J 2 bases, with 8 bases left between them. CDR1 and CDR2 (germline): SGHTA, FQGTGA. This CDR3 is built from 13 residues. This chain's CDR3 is CASSYTGNYGYTF. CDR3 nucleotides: TGTGCCAGCAGCTACACGGGGAACTATGGCTACACCTTC.

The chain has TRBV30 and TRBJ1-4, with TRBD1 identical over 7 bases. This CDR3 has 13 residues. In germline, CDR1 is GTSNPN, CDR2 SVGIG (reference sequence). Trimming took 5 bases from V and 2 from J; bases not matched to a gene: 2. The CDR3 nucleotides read TGTGCCTGGGGGACAGATACTAATGAAAAACTGTTTTTT. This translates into CAWGTDTNEKLFF.

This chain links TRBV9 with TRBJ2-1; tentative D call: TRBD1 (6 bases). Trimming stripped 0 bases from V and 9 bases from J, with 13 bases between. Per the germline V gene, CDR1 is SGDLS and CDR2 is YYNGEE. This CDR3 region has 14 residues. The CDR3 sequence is CASSVARARGEQFF. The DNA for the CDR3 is TGTGCCAGCAGCGTAGCTAGGGCCAGGGGTGAGCAGTTCTTC.

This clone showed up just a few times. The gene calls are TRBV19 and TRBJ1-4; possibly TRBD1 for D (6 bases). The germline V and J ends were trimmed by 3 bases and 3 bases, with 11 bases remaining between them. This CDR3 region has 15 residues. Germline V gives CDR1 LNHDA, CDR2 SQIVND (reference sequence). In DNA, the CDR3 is TGTGCCAGTAGTATTTTACAGGGTGCTAATGAAAAACTGTTTTTT. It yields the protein CASSILQGANEKLFF.

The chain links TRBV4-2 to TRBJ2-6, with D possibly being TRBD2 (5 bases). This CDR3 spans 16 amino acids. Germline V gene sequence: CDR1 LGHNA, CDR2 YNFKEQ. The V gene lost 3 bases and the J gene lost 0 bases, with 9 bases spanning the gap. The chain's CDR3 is CASSQDSDSGANVLTF. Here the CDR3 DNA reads TGTGCCAGCAGCCAGGACTCAGACTCTGGGGCCAACGTCCTGACTTTC.

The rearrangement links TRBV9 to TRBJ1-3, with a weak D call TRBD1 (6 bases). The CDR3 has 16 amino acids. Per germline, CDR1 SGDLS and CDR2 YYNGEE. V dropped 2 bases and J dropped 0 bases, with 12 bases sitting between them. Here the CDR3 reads CASSVQGSDSGNTIYF. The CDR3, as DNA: TGTGCCAGCAGCGTGCAGGGGTCCGACTCTGGAAACACCATATATTTT.